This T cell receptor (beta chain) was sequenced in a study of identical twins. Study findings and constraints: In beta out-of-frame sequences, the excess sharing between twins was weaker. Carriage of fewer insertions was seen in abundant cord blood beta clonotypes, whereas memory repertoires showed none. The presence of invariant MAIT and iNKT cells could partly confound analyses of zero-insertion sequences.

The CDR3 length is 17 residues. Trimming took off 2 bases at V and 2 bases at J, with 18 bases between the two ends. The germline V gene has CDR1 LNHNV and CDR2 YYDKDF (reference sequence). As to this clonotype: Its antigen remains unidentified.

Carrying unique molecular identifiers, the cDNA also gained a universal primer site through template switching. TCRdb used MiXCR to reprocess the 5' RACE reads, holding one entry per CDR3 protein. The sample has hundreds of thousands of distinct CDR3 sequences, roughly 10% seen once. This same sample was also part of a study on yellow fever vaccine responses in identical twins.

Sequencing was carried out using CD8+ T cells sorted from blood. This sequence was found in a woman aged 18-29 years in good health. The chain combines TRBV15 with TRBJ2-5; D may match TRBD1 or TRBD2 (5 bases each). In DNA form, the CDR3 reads TGTGCCACCAGCAGAAAGGACCGGGGACCAAATCAAGAGACCCAGTACTTC. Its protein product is CATSRKDRGPNQETQYF.